What follows are 10 T cell receptor beta chains derived from one specimen sequenced in a study of cytomegalovirus exposure and HLA in healthy donors. Using immunoSEQ multiplex PCR, the repertoire was profiled, and TCRdb retains in-frame clones only, with some absent. The sample holds 75,000 to 90,000 clones; about 95% are singletons and the top ten take around 1.6%. The sequencing sample was made of PBMCs. Receptors originate from a young man in good health and CMV-seropositive.

The chain recombines TRBV30 with TRBJ2-5; D is uncertain. The CDR3 consists of 15 residues. Trimming removed 5 bases at V and 5 bases at J, with 21 bases between. Per the germline V gene, CDR1 is GTSNPN and CDR2 is SVGIG (reference sequence). The CDR3 DNA reads TGTGCCTGGGGTCCCATGCTAGAGTTCTTGGAGACCCAGTACTTC. Its translation is CAWGPMLEFLETQYF.

The rearrangement uses TRBV19 and TRBJ2-4, with D possibly TRBD2 on 5 matching bases. The V gene lost 10 bases and the J gene lost 0 bases, with 19 bases spanning the gap. The CDR3 has 16 residues. Germline loops: CDR1 LNHDA, CDR2 SQIVND (reference sequence). The DNA for the CDR3 is TGTGCCACTAACCCGGGGATCGGCCTAGCCAAAAACATTCAGTACTTC. Translated: CATNPGIGLAKNIQYF.

This chain uses TRBV30 with TRBJ2-3, with D hard to call. V lost 5 bases to trimming and J lost 6 bases, with 12 bases between them. Germline values: CDR1 GTSNPN, CDR2 SVGIG (reference sequence). The CDR3 consists of 12 residues. The CDR3 sequence: CAWEYGVDTQYF. CDR3 DNA: TGTGCCTGGGAATACGGAGTCGATACGCAGTATTTT. The whole variable domain, remainder taken from reference TRBV30 and TRBJ2-3, is SQTIHQWPATLVQPVGSPLSLECTVEGTSNPNLYWYRQAAGRGLQLLFYSVGIGQISSEVPQNLSASRPQDRQFILSSKKLLLSDSGFYLCAWEYGVDTQYFGPGTRLTVL.

The chain links TRBV9 to TRBJ2-7, with TRBD1 identical over 10 bases. The ends lost 3 bases at V and 4 bases at J; junction bases unmatched: 4. The CDR3 length is 14 residues. Germline CDR1 is SGDLS and CDR2 is YYNGEE. The DNA for the CDR3 is TGTGCCAGCAGCGCGACAGGGGGCGAGTACGAGCAGTACTTC. Translating gives CASSATGGEYEQYF.

As to this clone: The junction departs from the called germline gene at one end, perhaps through a read error. The gene calls are TRBV6-1 and TRBJ1-2; D not certain. The CDR3 is 11 residues long. The germline CDR1 and CDR2 sequences are MNHNS and SASEGT. Here the CDR3 reads CASNLYYGYTF. DNA for the CDR3: TGTGCCAGCAACCTCTACTATGGTTACACCTTC.

The chain is built from TRBV19 and TRBJ2-7; the D gene is possibly TRBD2 (5 bases). The CDR3 has 13 residues. CDR1 and CDR2 from the germline V gene are LNHDA and SQIVND (reference sequence). Between the trimmed V and J ends, which lost 2 bases and 2 bases, there was a span of 7 bases. CDR3 in amino acids: CASSIRGTYEQYF. CDR3 sequence (DNA): TGTGCCAGTAGTATACGAGGGACCTACGAGCAGTACTTC.

The V gene is TRBV7-8, the J gene TRBJ1-1; D gene uncertain. Germline lookup yields CDR1 SGHVS and CDR2 FQNEAQ. Trimming stripped 3 bases from V and 0 bases from J, with 5 bases between. The CDR3 contains 13 residues. In DNA form, the CDR3 reads TGTGCCAGCAGCTTCGACTTGAACACTGAAGCTTTCTTT. This gives the protein CASSFDLNTEAFF.

The rearrangement uses TRBV29-1 and TRBJ2-3; 11 positions agree with TRBD2. CDR1 SQVTM and CDR2 ANQGSEA come from the germline V gene. There are 15 residues in the CDR3. The trim removed 3 bases at V and 6 bases at J, leaving 8 bases unmatched. CDR3 region: CSVDGLAGGSDTQYF. Here the CDR3 DNA reads TGCAGCGTTGACGGGCTAGCGGGAGGATCGGATACGCAGTATTTT.

V gene TRBV28 combines with J gene TRBJ2-1; 8 nucleotides match TRBD2. This CDR3 comprises 16 residues. Germline V gene data show CDR1 as MDHEN and CDR2 as SYDVKM. V lost 5 bases and J lost 0; bases outside the gene matches: 6. CDR3 amino acids: CASSERGLSSYNEQFF. The CDR3 DNA reads as TGTGCCAGCAGTGAGCGGGGGCTCTCCTCCTACAATGAGCAGTTCTTC. Variable domain in full (rest from reference TRBV28 and TRBJ2-1): DVKVTQSSRYLVKRTGEKVFLECVQDMDHENMFWYRQDPGLGLRLIYFSYDVKMKEKGDIPEGYSVSREKKERFSLILESASTNQTSMYLCASSERGLSSYNEQFFGPGTRLTVL.

The V call is TRBV9, the J call TRBJ2-7, with 11 bases fitting TRBD2. V lost 4 bases to trimming and J lost 7 bases; unmatched junction nucleotides: 13. CDR1 is SGDLS and CDR2 is YYNGEE in the germline V gene. This CDR3 is 16 amino acids long. The DNA of the CDR3 is TGTGCCAGCAGCTTCGACCCCCTAGCGGGAGGAGTTGAGCAGTACTTC. Translating gives CASSFDPLAGGVEQYF.